This paragraph covers one T cell receptor (beta chain) sequence. Its target is not known. Germline V gene sequence: CDR1 LNHNV, CDR2 YYDKDF (reference sequence). V dropped 7 bases and J dropped 3; count of bases not matched to a gene: 10. The CDR3 consists of 15 residues. The record originates from a study of cytomegalovirus exposure and HLA in healthy donors. Libraries were prepared by immunoSEQ multiplex PCR; TCRdb keeps only in-frame clonotypes and omits some of them. The table lists more than 95,000 clones, approximately 88% of them singletons, with less than 2% in the top ten. Whole-study findings and limits: TCR sequences were mostly rare, though some public TCRs occurred in many donors. Cytomegalovirus association was assigned to approximately 160 TCR beta chains. Per published reports, the classifier diagnosed cytomegalovirus status with high specificity and sensitivity. Subsequent analysis of the approximately 110 validation repertoires found a tendency for first-cohort TCR clusters to co-occur.

The sequence was collected from a man in his late teens or twenties in good health and CMV-seronegative. The sequenced sample was PBMCs. The J gene is TRBJ2-7, the V gene TRBV15; 9 bases align to TRBD1. CDR3 DNA: TGTGCCACCAACCCGGACAGGGGACGTGTCTACGAGCAGTACTTC. Translating it yields CATNPDRGRVYEQYF. Variable domain in full (rest from reference TRBV15 and TRBJ2-7): DAMVIQNPRYQVTQFGKPVTLSCSQTLNHNVMYWYQQKSSQAPKLLFHYYDKDFNNEADTPDNFQSRRPNTSFCFLDIRSPGLGDTAMYLCATNPDRGRVYEQYFGPGTRLTVT.